This T cell receptor (beta chain) is from a study of Ad26.COV2.S vaccination and SARS-CoV-2 variants. General study findings and limits: Placebo recipients and vaccine recipients were similar in non-spike TCR breadth. Measurements of TCR breadth and depth may have given underestimates of the total T cell responses. Post-vaccination breadth of spike-specific CD8+ and CD4+ T cell responses was reportedly substantial.

Treatment described: some 19 received Ad26.COV2.S at low or high dose, single or two shots; 5 received placebo; per-sample allocation not given. Specimens were obtained on day 63 following the first vaccine or placebo injection. TCRdb keeps only in-frame clones here, not all; method: immunoSEQ multiplex PCR. The sample yields around 270,000 clones, roughly 89% seen once. In regard to this clone: No antigen is known for it.

From germline, CDR1 is SGHRS and CDR2 YFSETQ. Trimming removed 1 base from V and 3 bases from J, with 7 bases in between. The CDR3 has 14 amino acids. The source is a person aged 18 to 65 who received the Ad26.COV2.S COVID-19 vaccine or a placebo. The sample here was peripheral blood, taken in a trial of Ad26.COV2.S vaccine versus placebo. The gene calls are TRBV5-1 and TRBJ2-2; no definite D call. CDR3 DNA sequence: TGCGCCAGCAGCTTGTCCGGTGACACCGGGGAGCTGTTTTTT. Amino acids: CASSLSGDTGELFF.